These 24 T cell receptor beta chains originate from one sample sequenced in a study of blood T cell repertoires in COVID-19. Clones were read by immunoSEQ multiplex PCR, and TCRdb kept only the in-frame ones, dropping some. The sample lists over 100,000 clones; roughly 92% were seen once. The material sequenced was peripheral blood. The receptor source for this set is a woman aged 45-65 years with COVID-19, enrolled during active disease.

The chain carries TRBV14 and TRBJ2-1; possible D gene TRBD2, 5 bases. The ends were cut back, 0 bases at V and 2 bases at J, with 17 bases in the middle. The CDR3 has 18 amino acids. Germline-derived CDR1 and CDR2 are SGHDN and FVKESK. The CDR3 region is CASSQEEWTGRAYNEQFF. The CDR3 DNA is TGTGCCAGCAGCCAAGAAGAGTGGACTGGCCGGGCCTACAATGAGCAGTTCTTC.

This sequence joins TRBV2 and TRBJ2-7; a possible D gene is TRBD1 (5 bases). Germline CDR1 reads SNHLY; CDR2 reads FYNNEI. The CDR3 consists of 12 residues. Trimming shortened V by 7 bases and J by 3 bases, and 10 bases separated the two germline ends. The CDR3 sequence: CASTQDSYEQYF. The DNA for the CDR3 is TGTGCCAGCACCCAAGACAGCTACGAGCAGTACTTC.

This CDR3 is CASRNNRGRANTGELFF. In DNA form, the CDR3 reads TGTGCCAGTAGGAATAACAGGGGGCGAGCGAACACCGGGGAGCTGTTTTTT. The chain combines TRBV19 with TRBJ2-2; the match to TRBD1 covers 9 bases. The CDR3 has 17 amino acids. Germline V gives CDR1 LNHDA, CDR2 SQIVND (reference sequence). J was trimmed by 0 bases and V by 6 bases; bases with no gene match: 8.

The chain combines TRBV6-6 with TRBJ2-3; perhaps TRBD1 as D (5 bases). The CDR3 is 15 residues long. Germline CDR1 reads MNHNY; CDR2 reads SVGAGI (reference sequence). V was shortened by 2 bases and J by 2 bases, with 11 bases between the two germline ends. CDR3 residues: CASSYGAGSTDTQYF. CDR3 DNA: TGTGCCAGCAGTTACGGGGCAGGCTCCACAGATACGCAGTATTTT.

The chain couples TRBV5-1 to TRBJ1-1; perhaps TRBD1 as D (6 bases). Germline V gene sequence: CDR1 SGHRS, CDR2 YFSETQ. This CDR3 region has 15 residues. Trimming took 0 bases from V and 5 from J, leaving 14 bases between them. The CDR3 region is CASSLETGWRTEAFF. The CDR3, as DNA: TGCGCCAGCAGCTTGGAAACAGGGTGGAGAACTGAAGCTTTCTTT.

The chain recombines TRBV5-1 with TRBJ2-1; D unresolved. Trimming removed 4 bases at V and 15 bases at J, with 17 bases between. There are 12 residues in the CDR3. Germline V gene sequence: CDR1 SGHRS, CDR2 YFSETQ. CDR3 region: CASSVDGHSRFF. As DNA, the CDR3 is TGCGCCAGCAGCGTGGACGGCCACTCTAGGTTCTTC.

This rearrangement joins TRBV11-3 to TRBJ2-7; D unclear. The CDR3 runs to 14 residues. V was pared by 1 base and J by 3 bases, with 10 bases between. The germline gives CDR1 SGHNT, CDR2 YENEEA. The CDR3 DNA follows: TGTGCCAGCAGCTTAGGCTCGGCTAGCTACGAGCAGTACTTC. It encodes CASSLGSASYEQYF.

This clone has a single count. The chain is built from TRBV11-3 and TRBJ1-6, with 9 nucleotides matching TRBD1. In germline, CDR1 is SGHNT, CDR2 YENEEA. This CDR3 has 15 amino acids. Unmatched junction bases numbered 5, after V lost 4 bases and J lost 7 bases. As DNA, the CDR3 is TGTGCCAGCAGCTACCTGACAGGGGGAAATTCACCCCTCCACTTT. Translating it yields CASSYLTGGNSPLHF.

The chain has TRBV7-6 and TRBJ1-6; D remains unclear. The CDR3 runs 14 residues. Germline V CDR1 and CDR2: SGHVS, FNYEAQ. Trimming stripped 3 bases from V and 5 bases from J, with 8 bases between. The CDR3 DNA follows: TGTGCCAGCAGCTTTGACGGGGATAATTCACCCCTCCACTTT. Residues: CASSFDGDNSPLHF.

This sequence joins TRBV2 and TRBJ2-7, with 9 bases aligning to TRBD2. V dropped 6 bases and J dropped 7; count of bases not matched to a gene: 13. CDR1 and CDR2 from the germline V gene are SNHLY and FYNNEI. This CDR3 contains 15 residues. This CDR3 is CASRGIAGALWEQYV. CDR3 in DNA: TGTGCCAGCAGGGGAATAGCGGGGGCCCTCTGGGAGCAGTACGTC.

V usage is TRBV7-9 and J usage is TRBJ2-3, with D hard to call. This CDR3 contains 17 residues. Deletions cut 1 base from V and 0 bases from J, with 14 bases between. The germline V gene has CDR1 SEHNR and CDR2 FQNEAQ (reference sequence). DNA for the CDR3: TGTGCCAGCAGCTTAGGTAGTGGAACACTAAGCACAGATACGCAGTATTTT. Its protein is CASSLGSGTLSTDTQYF.

CDR3 sequence reads: CASSLGQGYEQYV. The CDR3 nucleotides read TGTGCCAGCAGTTTGGGACAGGGCTACGAGCAGTACGTC. V usage is TRBV6-6 and J usage is TRBJ2-7; 9 nucleotides align to TRBD1. The CDR3 has 13 amino acids. V lost 4 bases to trimming and J lost 3 bases; unmatched junction nucleotides: 1. Germline CDR1 reads MNHNY; CDR2 reads SVGAGI (reference sequence).

The V gene is TRBV11-3, the J gene TRBJ2-3, with 12 positions matching TRBD2. CDR1 SGHNT and CDR2 YENEEA come from the germline V gene. There are 17 residues in the CDR3. The junction had 7 bases not matched to a gene; V was cut back by 4 bases and J by 2 bases. For the CDR3, the DNA is TGTGCCAGCAGCTCGAGGACTAGCGGGGCGAACACAGATACGCAGTATTTT. Translation gives CASSSRTSGANTDTQYF.

V and J are TRBV19 and TRBJ2-1; no clear D. Trimming left V 5 bases short and J 3 bases short, with 8 bases between. The CDR3 has 13 amino acids. Germline V gene lookup returns CDR1 LNHDA and CDR2 SQIVND (reference sequence). The CDR3 DNA reads as TGTGCCAGTAGTGGCAACCTCTACAATGAGCAGTTCTTC. Translated, it gives CASSGNLYNEQFF.

The V gene is TRBV19, the J gene TRBJ1-1; 9 bases match TRBD1. The germline V gene encodes CDR1 LNHDA and CDR2 SQIVND (reference sequence). V lost 5 bases, J lost 5 bases, and 6 bases stayed unmatched. The CDR3 is 14 amino acids. The CDR3 reads CASSSGTGRTEAFF. The CDR3 bases are TGTGCCAGTAGTTCCGGGACAGGGAGGACTGAAGCTTTCTTT.

This chain connects TRBV19 to TRBJ2-2; the match to TRBD1 covers 8 bases. The germline V gene encodes CDR1 LNHDA and CDR2 SQIVND (reference sequence). Trimming cost V 5 bases and J 1 base; bases outside gene matches: 9. This CDR3 has 17 amino acids. As DNA, the CDR3 is TGTGCCAGTAGTCTCCGACAGGGGACGGGGAACACCGGGGAGCTGTTTTTT. Protein sequence: CASSLRQGTGNTGELFF. The full variable domain, in which reference TRBV19 and TRBJ2-2 provide the parts outside the CDR3, is DGGITQSPKYLFRKEGQNVTLSCEQNLNHDAMYWYRQDPGQGLRLIYYSQIVNDFQKGDIAEGYSVSREKKESFPLTVTSAQKNPTAFYLCASSLRQGTGNTGELFFGEGSRLTVL.

The CDR3 nucleotides are TGTGCCAGCAGCTCGGGACAGTCGGGAGATACGCAGTATTTT. It yields the protein CASSSGQSGDTQYF. The chain combines TRBV6-2 or TRBV6-3 with TRBJ2-3, with TRBD1 identical over 7 bases. Per the germline V gene, CDR1 is MNHEY and CDR2 is SVGEGT. Unmatched junction bases numbered 8, after V lost 6 bases and J lost 5 bases. The CDR3 covers 14 residues.

V gene TRBV28 combines with J gene TRBJ1-1, with a tentative D call TRBD1 (5 bases). The V gene lost 3 bases and the J gene lost 6 bases, with 11 bases spanning the gap. This CDR3 is built from 13 residues. From germline, CDR1 is MDHEN and CDR2 SYDVKM. This CDR3 is CASSFQGGSEAFF. CDR3 in DNA: TGTGCCAGCAGTTTCCAGGGAGGATCTGAAGCTTTCTTT.

This clone was observed a few times. V usage is TRBV5-5 and J usage is TRBJ1-4; D remains ambiguous. This CDR3 comprises 14 residues. V lost 4 bases and J 0 bases, leaving 7 bases between the germline ends. Germline loops: CDR1 SGHKS, CDR2 YYEKEE (reference sequence). The CDR3 coding sequence is TGTGCCAGCAGCCGCACAGCAACTAATGAAAAACTGTTTTTT. Translating gives CASSRTATNEKLFF.

This rearrangement joins TRBV5-1 to TRBJ2-4; tentative D call: TRBD1 (6 bases). There are 15 residues in the CDR3. Germline CDR1 is SGHRS and CDR2 is YFSETQ. Trimming removed 4 bases from V and 10 bases from J, with 21 bases in between. CDR3: CASSQAGTTVTIQYF. The CDR3 nucleotides read TGCGCCAGCAGCCAGGCCGGGACAACTGTTACTATTCAGTACTTC.

V and J are TRBV6-6 and TRBJ2-7; 9 bases agree with TRBD1. CDR3 size: 16 residues. The V and J ends lost 2 bases and 3 bases, in that order; junction bases with no gene match: 8. The germline V gene has CDR1 MNHNY and CDR2 SVGAGI (reference sequence). The DNA of the CDR3 is TGTGCCAGCAGTTACCCCCGGACAGGGGTTAACTACGAGCAGTACTTC. This gives the protein CASSYPRTGVNYEQYF.

The chain combines TRBV6-5 with TRBJ1-1, with a possible D match to TRBD1 (5 bases). The CDR3 runs to 14 residues. The V gene lost 5 bases and the J gene lost 2 bases, with 12 bases spanning the gap. The germline V gene has CDR1 MNHEY and CDR2 SVGAGI. This CDR3 is CASSRLTENTEAFF. For the CDR3, the DNA is TGTGCCAGCAGTCGCTTGACAGAAAACACTGAAGCTTTCTTT.

The chain employs TRBV15 and TRBJ2-1; the match to TRBD2 covers 13 bases. CDR1 is LNHNV, CDR2 YYDKDF, per germline (reference sequence). The CDR3 is 15 amino acids. The ends lost 3 bases at V and 9 bases at J; junction bases unmatched: 5. CDR3 coding DNA: TGTGCCACCAGCAGCGGGACTAGCGGGGTAGGTGAGCAGTTCTTC. This sequence encodes CATSSGTSGVGEQFF.

This chain joins TRBV12-3 or TRBV12-4 and TRBJ1-2, with TRBD1 matching 7 bases. The V gene end was trimmed by 5 bases and the J gene end by 4 bases; junction bases not matched to a gene: 1. The CDR3 spans 12 residues. DNA of the CDR3: TGTGCCAGCAGTGACAGGGTCTATGGCTACACCTTC. As protein: CASSDRVYGYTF.